A single sample is the source of the 20 T cell receptor beta chains below, sequenced in a study of somatic mutations in cytotoxic T cells in rheumatoid arthritis. TCRdb's copy holds only in-frame clones and misses some; the assay was immunoSEQ multiplex PCR. The data show 13,000 to 15,000 clones, around 68% seen once. Material for sequencing was CD8+ T cells sorted from blood. These receptors were taken from an adult with rheumatoid arthritis.

The chain has TRBV4-1 and TRBJ1-2; D possibly corresponds to TRBD1 (5 bases). Germline CDR1 MGHRA, CDR2 YSYEKL. CDR3 length: 15 residues. V gave up 3 bases and J gave up 0 bases, with 11 bases separating them. This CDR3 reads CASSQGLLANYGYTF. The CDR3 DNA reads TGCGCCAGCAGCCAGGGACTGTTAGCTAACTATGGCTACACCTTC.

V is TRBV7-6 and J is TRBJ1-1; unclear D gene. The CDR3 loop spans 14 amino acids. V was clipped by 1 base and J by 6 bases, with 12 bases between them. Per germline, CDR1 SGHVS and CDR2 FNYEAQ. Written as DNA, the CDR3 is TGTGCCAGCAGCTTAGTCGGCCCGTCCGCTGAAGCTTTCTTT. It translates to CASSLVGPSAEAFF.

The V and J genes are TRBV11-3 and TRBJ2-2; TRBD1 is a possible D gene (6 bases). CDR1 and CDR2 (germline): SGHNT, YENEEA. V was shortened by 5 bases and J by 1 base, with 11 bases between the two germline ends. The CDR3 extends over 15 amino acids. Here the CDR3 reads CASSPLQGNTGELFF. The CDR3 DNA is TGTGCCAGCAGCCCCTTACAGGGGAACACCGGGGAGCTGTTTTTT.

This clone is classed as medium-sized (0.01 to 0.1%). The chain combines TRBV15 with TRBJ1-6; possibly TRBD1 for D (6 bases). This CDR3 has 15 residues. Germline values: CDR1 LNHNV, CDR2 YYDKDF (reference sequence). Deletions cut 0 bases from V and 9 bases from J, with 12 bases between. The CDR3 coding sequence is TGTGCCACCAGCAGAGACAGGGGTGGTAGTTCACCCCTCCACTTT. It specifies CATSRDRGGSSPLHF.

The CDR3 region is CASSLFSGGALNSYEQYF. CDR3 nucleotide sequence: TGTGCCAGCAGTCTATTTAGCGGGGGGGCCCTAAACTCCTACGAGCAGTACTTC. This chain uses TRBV28 with TRBJ2-7, with TRBD2 identical over 11 bases. The CDR3 extends over 18 amino acids. Germline lookup yields CDR1 MDHEN and CDR2 SYDVKM. V shed 5 bases, J shed 0 bases, and the junction held 12 bases outside the gene matches. Complete variable domain (other parts from reference TRBV28 and TRBJ2-7): DVKVTQSSRYLVKRTGEKVFLECVQDMDHENMFWYRQDPGLGLRLIYFSYDVKMKEKGDIPEGYSVSREKKERFSLILESASTNQTSMYLCASSLFSGGALNSYEQYFGPGTRLTVT.

The chain carries TRBV11-1 and TRBJ1-2; weak D call: TRBD1 (5 bases). CDR1 and CDR2 (germline): SGHAT, FQDESV (reference sequence). V was trimmed by 5 bases and J by 3 bases, leaving 22 bases between them. The CDR3 has 17 amino acids. CDR3 in amino acids: CASSHGAGRGVDYGYTF. Here the CDR3 DNA reads TGTGCCAGCAGCCATGGGGCAGGTCGTGGGGTAGACTATGGCTACACCTTC.

This clone was observed a handful of times. This rearrangement joins TRBV30 to TRBJ1-5; 7 nucleotides agree with TRBD1. The CDR3 spans 15 residues. The ends lost 3 bases at V and 0 bases at J; junction bases unmatched: 5. Germline V gene lookup returns CDR1 GTSNPN and CDR2 SVGIG (reference sequence). CDR3 bases: TGTGCCTGGAGGAAGGGGGCCGATAGCAATCAGCCCCAGCATTTT. It specifies CAWRKGADSNQPQHF.

The chain uses TRBV19 and TRBJ1-2; no firm D call. Germline V gene data show CDR1 as LNHDA and CDR2 as SQIVND (reference sequence). Trimming shortened V by 8 bases and J by 2 bases, and 12 bases separated the two germline ends. CDR3 size: 13 residues. CDR3 bases: TGTGCCAGTTCCACCGCGTCAAACTATGGCTACACCTTC. Translation: CASSTASNYGYTF.

The chain recombines TRBV10-1 with TRBJ1-6; D may be TRBD1 (5 bases). CDR1 WNHNN and CDR2 SYGVQD come from the germline V gene (reference sequence). V was trimmed by 1 base and J by 8 bases, leaving 15 bases between them. CDR3 length: 16 amino acids. CDR3 residues: CASSEYLGTRDSPLHF. DNA of the CDR3: TGCGCCAGCAGTGAGTATTTGGGGACCAGGGATTCACCCCTCCACTTT.

This sequence joins TRBV6-4 and TRBJ2-3, with 8 bases identical to TRBD2. V trimming: 3 bases; J trimming: 5 bases; junction bases outside the gene matches: 1. Per germline, CDR1 MRHNA and CDR2 SNTAGT. The CDR3 loop spans 13 amino acids. The CDR3 protein is CASSDSGEDTQYF. The CDR3 DNA follows: TGTGCCAGCAGTGATAGCGGGGAAGATACGCAGTATTTT.

The V and J genes are TRBV7-9 and TRBJ2-2, with D perhaps matching TRBD1 (6 bases). CDR3 length equals 16 residues. V was trimmed by 4 bases and J by 3 bases, leaving 15 bases between them. Per germline, CDR1 SEHNR and CDR2 FQNEAQ (reference sequence). Here the CDR3 reads CASSYPPGHHTGELFF. CDR3 in DNA: TGTGCCAGCAGCTACCCACCGGGACATCACACCGGGGAGCTGTTTTTT. Full variable domain (remainder filled in from reference TRBV7-9 and TRBJ2-2): DTGVSQNPRHKITKRGQNVTFRCDPISEHNRLYWYRQTLGQGPEFLTYFQNEAQLEKSRLLSDRFSAERPKGSFSTLEIQRTEQGDSAMYLCASSYPPGHHTGELFFGEGSRLTVL.

This clone was recorded a few times. The chain couples TRBV7-9 to TRBJ2-5, with no clear D. Germline V gene lookup returns CDR1 SEHNR and CDR2 FQNEAQ (reference sequence). V lost 1 base and J lost 7, with 4 bases in between. The CDR3 extends over 11 amino acids. The CDR3 DNA reads as TGTGCCAGCAGCTTAGATGGGACCCAGTACTTC. It encodes CASSLDGTQYF. The full variable domain, with the rest looked up from reference TRBV7-9 and TRBJ2-5, is DTGVSQNPRHKITKRGQNVTFRCDPISEHNRLYWYRQTLGQGPEFLTYFQNEAQLEKSRLLSDRFSAERPKGSFSTLEIQRTEQGDSAMYLCASSLDGTQYFGPGTRLLVL.

This clone was seen more than once but under ten times. This chain joins TRBV9 and TRBJ1-6; D remains unclear. CDR1 SGDLS and CDR2 YYNGEE come from the germline V gene. Trimming removed 0 bases from V and 4 bases from J, with 8 bases in between. The CDR3 loop spans 15 amino acids. The CDR3 region has the DNA TGTGCCAGCAGCGTAGCCAGATCGTATAATTCACCCCTCCACTTT. Residues: CASSVARSYNSPLHF.

Written as DNA, the CDR3 is TGCAGCGTTGACACAGTTTACACTGAAGCTTTCTTT. Its translation: CSVDTVYTEAFF. The rearrangement links TRBV29-1 to TRBJ1-1; D not certain. The CDR3 sequence is 12 residues long. The V gene's germline CDR1 is SQVTM and CDR2 ANQGSEA. Deletions cut 3 bases from V and 3 bases from J, with 8 bases between.

As concerns this clone: Other DNA variants within this sample encode the same CDR3. This sequence joins TRBV25-1 and TRBJ2-3, with 7 bases that match TRBD2. Germline trimming cut 6 bases from V and 5 bases from J; bases unmatched to any gene: 8. The CDR3 loop spans 14 amino acids. In germline, CDR1 is MGHDK, CDR2 SYGVNS. Here the CDR3 reads CASSLRGVVDTQYF. The CDR3 bases are TGTGCCAGCAGCCTTCGGGGGGTAGTAGATACGCAGTATTTT.

V usage is TRBV7-6 and J usage is TRBJ2-3; D is unclear. V lost 5 bases, J lost 4 bases, and 19 bases lay in between. This CDR3 is built from 16 residues. Germline assignment: CDR1 SGHVS and CDR2 FNYEAQ. CDR3 sequence: CASSPGWGELPDTQYF. In DNA, the CDR3 is TGTGCCAGCAGCCCCGGGTGGGGTGAACTCCCAGATACGCAGTATTTT. Complete variable domain (other parts from reference TRBV7-6 and TRBJ2-3): GAGVSQSPRYKVTKRGQDVALRCDPISGHVSLYWYRQALGQGPEFLTYFNYEAQQDKSGLPNDRFSAERPEGSISTLTIQRTEQRDSAMYRCASSPGWGELPDTQYFGPGTRLTVL.

This chain links TRBV29-1 with TRBJ1-1; D remains ambiguous. Trimming took 0 bases from V and 5 from J, leaving 16 bases between them. The CDR3 is 15 residues long. Germline values: CDR1 SQVTM, CDR2 ANQGSEA. The CDR3 reads CSVEDGVVGGTEAFF. CDR3 coding DNA: TGCAGCGTTGAAGATGGTGTGGTCGGTGGGACTGAAGCTTTCTTT.

The rearrangement uses TRBV7-9 and TRBJ1-1; D not certain. CDR3 size: 14 residues. CDR1 is SEHNR and CDR2 is FQNEAQ in the germline V gene (reference sequence). V was pared by 5 bases and J by 5 bases, with 15 bases between. The CDR3 loop is CASSPLLGLTEAFF. CDR3 nucleotide sequence: TGTGCCAGCAGCCCCCTGCTCGGTTTAACTGAAGCTTTCTTT.

The CDR3 DNA is TGTGCCAGCAGTTTACGGGGGGGTGCCTACGAGCAGTACTTC. The encoded protein is CASSLRGGAYEQYF. The V gene is TRBV27, the J gene TRBJ2-7; 8 bases line up with TRBD2. Losses at the gene ends were 2 bases for V and 2 bases for J; bases not matched to a gene: 2. The CDR3 spans 14 residues. Germline CDR1 is MNHEY and CDR2 is SMNVEV (reference sequence).

The V and J genes are TRBV7-2 and TRBJ1-3, with TRBD1 as a possible D gene (6 bases). CDR3 length: 16 residues. Germline loops: CDR1 SGHTA, CDR2 FQGNSA. The V end was cut by 5 bases, the J end by 0 bases, with 14 bases between. CDR3 in amino acids: CASSPTGQTSGNTIYF. For the CDR3, the DNA is TGTGCCAGCAGCCCAACCGGACAGACCTCTGGAAACACCATATATTTT. Using reference TRBV7-2 and TRBJ1-3 for the parts outside the CDR3, the full variable domain is GAGVSQSPSNKVTEKGKDVELRCDPISGHTALYWYRQSLGQGLEFLIYFQGNSAPDKSGLPSDRFSAERTGGSVSTLTIQRTQQEDSAVYLCASSPTGQTSGNTIYFGEGSWLTVV.